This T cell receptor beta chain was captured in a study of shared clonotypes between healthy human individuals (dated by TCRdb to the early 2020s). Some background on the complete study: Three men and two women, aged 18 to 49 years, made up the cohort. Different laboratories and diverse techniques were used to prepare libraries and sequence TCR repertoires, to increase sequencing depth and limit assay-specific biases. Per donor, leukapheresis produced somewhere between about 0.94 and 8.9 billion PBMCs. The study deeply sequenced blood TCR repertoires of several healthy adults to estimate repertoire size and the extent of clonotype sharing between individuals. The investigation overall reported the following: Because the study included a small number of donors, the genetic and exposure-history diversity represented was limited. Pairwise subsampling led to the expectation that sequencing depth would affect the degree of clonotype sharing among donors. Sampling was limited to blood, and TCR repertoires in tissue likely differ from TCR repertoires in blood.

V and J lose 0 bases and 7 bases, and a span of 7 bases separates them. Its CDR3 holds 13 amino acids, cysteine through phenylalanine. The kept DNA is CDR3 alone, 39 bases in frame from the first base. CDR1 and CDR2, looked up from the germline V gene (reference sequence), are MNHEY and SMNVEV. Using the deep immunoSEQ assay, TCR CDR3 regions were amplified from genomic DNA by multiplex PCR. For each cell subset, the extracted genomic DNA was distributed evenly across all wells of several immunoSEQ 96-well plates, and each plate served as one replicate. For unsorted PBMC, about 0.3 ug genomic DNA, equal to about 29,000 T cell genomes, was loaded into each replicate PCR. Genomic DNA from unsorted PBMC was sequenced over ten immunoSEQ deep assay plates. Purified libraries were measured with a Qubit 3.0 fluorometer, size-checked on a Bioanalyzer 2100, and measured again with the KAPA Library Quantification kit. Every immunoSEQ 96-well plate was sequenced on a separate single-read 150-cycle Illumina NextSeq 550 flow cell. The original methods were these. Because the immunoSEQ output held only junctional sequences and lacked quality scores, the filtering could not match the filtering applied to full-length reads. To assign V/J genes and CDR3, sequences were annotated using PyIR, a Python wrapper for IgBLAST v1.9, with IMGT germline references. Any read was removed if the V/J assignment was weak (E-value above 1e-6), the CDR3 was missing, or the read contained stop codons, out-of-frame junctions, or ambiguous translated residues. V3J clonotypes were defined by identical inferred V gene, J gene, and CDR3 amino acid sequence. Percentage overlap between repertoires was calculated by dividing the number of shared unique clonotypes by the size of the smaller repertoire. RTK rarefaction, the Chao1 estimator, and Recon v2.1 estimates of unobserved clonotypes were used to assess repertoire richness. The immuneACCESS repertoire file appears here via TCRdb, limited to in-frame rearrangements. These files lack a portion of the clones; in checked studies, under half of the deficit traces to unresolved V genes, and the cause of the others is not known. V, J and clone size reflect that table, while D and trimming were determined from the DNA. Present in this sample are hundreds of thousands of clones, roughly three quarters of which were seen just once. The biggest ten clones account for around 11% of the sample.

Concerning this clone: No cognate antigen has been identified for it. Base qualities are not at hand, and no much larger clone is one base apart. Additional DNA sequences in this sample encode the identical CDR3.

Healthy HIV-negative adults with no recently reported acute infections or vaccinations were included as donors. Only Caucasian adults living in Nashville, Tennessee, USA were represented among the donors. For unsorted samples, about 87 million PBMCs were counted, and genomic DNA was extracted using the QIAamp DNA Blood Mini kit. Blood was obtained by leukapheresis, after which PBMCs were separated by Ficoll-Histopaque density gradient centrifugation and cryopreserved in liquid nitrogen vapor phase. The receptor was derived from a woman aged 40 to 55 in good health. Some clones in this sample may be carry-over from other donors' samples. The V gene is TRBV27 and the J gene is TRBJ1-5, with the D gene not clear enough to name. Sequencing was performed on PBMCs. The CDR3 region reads CASSLSRNQPQHF. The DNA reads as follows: TGTGCCAGCAGTTTATCGAGGAACCAGCCCCAGCATTTT.